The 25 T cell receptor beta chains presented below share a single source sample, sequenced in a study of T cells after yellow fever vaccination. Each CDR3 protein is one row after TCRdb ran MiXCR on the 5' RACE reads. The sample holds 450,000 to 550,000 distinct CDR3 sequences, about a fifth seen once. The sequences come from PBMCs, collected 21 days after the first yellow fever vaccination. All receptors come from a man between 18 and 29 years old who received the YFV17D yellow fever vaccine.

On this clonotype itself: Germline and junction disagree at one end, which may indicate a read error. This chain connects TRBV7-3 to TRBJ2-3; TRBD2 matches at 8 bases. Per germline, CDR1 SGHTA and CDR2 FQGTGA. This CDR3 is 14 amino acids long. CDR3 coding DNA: TGTGCCAGCAGCTCCGGACTAGCAACAGTTACGCAGTATTTT. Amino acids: CASSSGLATVTQYF.

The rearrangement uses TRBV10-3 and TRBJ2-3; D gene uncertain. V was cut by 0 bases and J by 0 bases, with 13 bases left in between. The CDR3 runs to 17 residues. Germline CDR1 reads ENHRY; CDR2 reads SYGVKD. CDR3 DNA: TGTGCCATCAGTGAGTCGAACGGGCCGGCTAGCACAGATACGCAGTATTTT. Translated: CAISESNGPASTDTQYF.

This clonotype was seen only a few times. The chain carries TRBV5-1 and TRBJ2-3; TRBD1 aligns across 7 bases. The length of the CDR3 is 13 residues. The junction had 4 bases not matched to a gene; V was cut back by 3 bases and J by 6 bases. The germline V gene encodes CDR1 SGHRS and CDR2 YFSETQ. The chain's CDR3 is CASSSLQGDTQYF. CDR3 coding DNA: TGCGCCAGCAGCTCGTTACAGGGGGATACGCAGTATTTT. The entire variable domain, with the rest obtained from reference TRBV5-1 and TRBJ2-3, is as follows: KAGVTQTPRYLIKTRGQQVTLSCSPISGHRSVSWYQQTPGQGLQFLFEYFSETQRNKGNFPGRFSGRQFSNSRSEMNVSTLELGDSALYLCASSSLQGDTQYFGPGTRLTVL.

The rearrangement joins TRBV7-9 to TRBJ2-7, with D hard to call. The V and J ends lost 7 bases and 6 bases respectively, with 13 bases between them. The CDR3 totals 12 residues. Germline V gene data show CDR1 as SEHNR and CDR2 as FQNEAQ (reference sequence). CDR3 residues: CASTVLSGEQYF. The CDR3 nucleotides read TGTGCCAGCACCGTCCTCTCGGGCGAGCAGTACTTC.

CDR3 residues: CASSRTEVDEQFF. CDR3 sequence (DNA): TGTGCCAGCAGCAGGACAGAAGTGGATGAGCAGTTCTTC. J is TRBJ2-1 and V is TRBV6-6; possibly TRBD1 for D (6 bases). CDR3 size: 13 residues. In germline, CDR1 is MNHNY, CDR2 SVGAGI (reference sequence). V was shortened by 6 bases and J by 8 bases, with 14 bases between the two germline ends.

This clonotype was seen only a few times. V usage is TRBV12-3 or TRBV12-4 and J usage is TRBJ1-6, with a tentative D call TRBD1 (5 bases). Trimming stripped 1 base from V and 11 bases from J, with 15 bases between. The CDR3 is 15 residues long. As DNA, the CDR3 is TGTGCCAGCAGTTTAGGGGGGAGTGTTACGACACCCCTCCACTTT. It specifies CASSLGGSVTTPLHF.

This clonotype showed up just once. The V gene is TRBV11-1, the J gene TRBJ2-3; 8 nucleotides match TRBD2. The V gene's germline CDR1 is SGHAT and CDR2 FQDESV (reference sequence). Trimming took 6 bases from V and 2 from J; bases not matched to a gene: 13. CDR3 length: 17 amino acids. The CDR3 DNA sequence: TGTGCCAGCAGTCCGCGTGGTAGCGGGGCAATCACAGATACGCAGTATTTT. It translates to CASSPRGSGAITDTQYF.

The CDR3, as DNA: TGTGCCAGCATCCCACCGGGCAACCTACCTGGAGGCTACACCTTC. This gives the protein CASIPPGNLPGGYTF. The chain links TRBV5-5 to TRBJ1-2; D not certain. The germline gives CDR1 SGHKS, CDR2 YYEKEE (reference sequence). Deletions cut 6 bases from V and 8 bases from J, with 23 bases between. The CDR3 totals 15 residues.

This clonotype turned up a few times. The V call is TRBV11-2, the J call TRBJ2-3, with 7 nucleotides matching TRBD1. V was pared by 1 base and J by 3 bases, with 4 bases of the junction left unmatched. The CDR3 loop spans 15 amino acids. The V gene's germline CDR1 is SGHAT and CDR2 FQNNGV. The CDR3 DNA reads TGTGCCAGCAGCTTAGGGAGCAGGGGGACAGATACGCAGTATTTT. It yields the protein CASSLGSRGTDTQYF.

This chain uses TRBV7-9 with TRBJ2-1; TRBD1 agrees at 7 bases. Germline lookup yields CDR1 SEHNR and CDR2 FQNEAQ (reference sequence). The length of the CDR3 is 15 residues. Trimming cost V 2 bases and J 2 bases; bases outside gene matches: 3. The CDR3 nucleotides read TGTGCCAGCAGCTTAATACAGGGGACCTACAATGAGCAGTTCTTC. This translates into CASSLIQGTYNEQFF.

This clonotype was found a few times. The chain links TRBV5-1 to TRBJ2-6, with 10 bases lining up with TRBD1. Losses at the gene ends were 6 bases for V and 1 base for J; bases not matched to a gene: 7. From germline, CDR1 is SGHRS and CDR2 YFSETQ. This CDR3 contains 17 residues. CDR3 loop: CASNLRDRGSGANVLTF. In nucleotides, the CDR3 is TGCGCCAGCAACCTCAGGGACAGGGGATCTGGGGCCAACGTCCTGACTTTC.

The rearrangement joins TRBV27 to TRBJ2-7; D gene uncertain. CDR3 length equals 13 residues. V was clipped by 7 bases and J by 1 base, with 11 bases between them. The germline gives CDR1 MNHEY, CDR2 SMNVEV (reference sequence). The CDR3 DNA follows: TGTGCCAGCAAAGGACCGGCGTCCTACGAGCAGTACTTC. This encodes CASKGPASYEQYF.

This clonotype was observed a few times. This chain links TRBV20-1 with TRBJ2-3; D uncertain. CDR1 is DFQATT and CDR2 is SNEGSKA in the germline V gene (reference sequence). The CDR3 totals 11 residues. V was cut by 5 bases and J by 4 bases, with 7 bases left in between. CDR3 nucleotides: TGCAGTGCTTTAAAATCAGATACGCAGTATTTT. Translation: CSALKSDTQYF.

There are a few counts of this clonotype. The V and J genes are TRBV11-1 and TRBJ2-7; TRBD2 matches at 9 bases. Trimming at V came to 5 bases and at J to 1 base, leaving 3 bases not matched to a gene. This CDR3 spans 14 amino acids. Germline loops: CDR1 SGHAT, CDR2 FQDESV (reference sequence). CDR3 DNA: TGTGCCAGCAGCAAGGGACTAGCATCCTACGAGCAGTACTTC. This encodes CASSKGLASYEQYF.

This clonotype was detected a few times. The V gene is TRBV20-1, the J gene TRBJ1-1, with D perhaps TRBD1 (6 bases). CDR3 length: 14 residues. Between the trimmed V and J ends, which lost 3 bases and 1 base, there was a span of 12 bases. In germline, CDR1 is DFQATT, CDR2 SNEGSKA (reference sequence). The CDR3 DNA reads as TGCAGTGCTAGTCCCGGGACACAGAACACTGAAGCTTTCTTT. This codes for CSASPGTQNTEAFF.

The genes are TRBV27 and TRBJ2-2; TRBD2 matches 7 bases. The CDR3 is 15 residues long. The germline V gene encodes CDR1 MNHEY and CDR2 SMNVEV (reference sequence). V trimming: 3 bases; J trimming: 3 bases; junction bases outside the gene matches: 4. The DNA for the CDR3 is TGTGCCAGCAGTTTTGGGGGGGGGGACACCGGGGAGCTGTTTTTT. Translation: CASSFGGGDTGELFF.

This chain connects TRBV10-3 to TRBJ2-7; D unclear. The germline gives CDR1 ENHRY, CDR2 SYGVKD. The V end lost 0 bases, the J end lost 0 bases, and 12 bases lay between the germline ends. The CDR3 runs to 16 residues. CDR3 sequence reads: CAISESWWRPSYEQYF. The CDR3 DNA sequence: TGTGCCATCAGTGAGTCATGGTGGAGACCCTCCTACGAGCAGTACTTC.

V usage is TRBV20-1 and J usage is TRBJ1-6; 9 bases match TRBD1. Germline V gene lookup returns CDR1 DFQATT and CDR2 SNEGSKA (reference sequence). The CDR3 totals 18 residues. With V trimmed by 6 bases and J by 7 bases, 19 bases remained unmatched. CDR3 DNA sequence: TGCAGTGCAACTTGGCCGGGACAGGGAGCGTTCTTGAATTCACCCCTCCACTTT. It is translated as CSATWPGQGAFLNSPLHF.

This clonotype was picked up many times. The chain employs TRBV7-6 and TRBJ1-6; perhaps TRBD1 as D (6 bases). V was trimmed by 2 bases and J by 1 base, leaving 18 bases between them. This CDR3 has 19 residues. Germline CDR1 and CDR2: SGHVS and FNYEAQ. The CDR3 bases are TGTGCCAGCAGCTTAAAGTCGCAGGGGCTGAGGTCCTATAATTCACCCCTCCACTTT. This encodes CASSLKSQGLRSYNSPLHF. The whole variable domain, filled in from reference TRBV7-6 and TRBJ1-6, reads GAGVSQSPRYKVTKRGQDVALRCDPISGHVSLYWYRQALGQGPEFLTYFNYEAQQDKSGLPNDRFSAERPEGSISTLTIQRTEQRDSAMYRCASSLKSQGLRSYNSPLHFGNGTRLTVT.

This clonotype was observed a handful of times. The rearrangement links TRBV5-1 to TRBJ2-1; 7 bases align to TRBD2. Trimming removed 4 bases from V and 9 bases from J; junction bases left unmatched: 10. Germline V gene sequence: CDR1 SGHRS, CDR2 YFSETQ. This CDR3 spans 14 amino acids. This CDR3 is CASSPFFGEGEQFF. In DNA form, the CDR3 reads TGCGCCAGCAGCCCCTTTTTTGGGGAGGGTGAGCAGTTCTTC.

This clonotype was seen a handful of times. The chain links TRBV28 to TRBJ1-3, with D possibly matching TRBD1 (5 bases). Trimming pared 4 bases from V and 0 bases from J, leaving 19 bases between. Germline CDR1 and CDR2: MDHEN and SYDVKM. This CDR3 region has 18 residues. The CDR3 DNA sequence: TGTGCCAGCAGTTCGCCGCGCTCCGGGGGGAACTCTGGAAACACCATATATTTT. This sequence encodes CASSSPRSGGNSGNTIYF.

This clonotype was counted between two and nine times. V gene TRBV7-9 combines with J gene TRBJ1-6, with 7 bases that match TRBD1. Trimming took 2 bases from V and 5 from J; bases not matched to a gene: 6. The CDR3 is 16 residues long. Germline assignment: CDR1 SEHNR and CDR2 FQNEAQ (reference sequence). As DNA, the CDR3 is TGTGCCAGCAGCTTATGGGAGGGGGCGCATAATTCACCCCTCCACTTT. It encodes CASSLWEGAHNSPLHF.

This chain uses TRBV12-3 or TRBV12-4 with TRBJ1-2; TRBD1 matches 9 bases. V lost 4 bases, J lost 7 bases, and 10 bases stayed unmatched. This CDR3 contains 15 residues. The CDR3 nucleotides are TGTGCCAGCAGTTCGAACAGGGGGCAAGTTGGTGGCTACACCTTC. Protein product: CASSSNRGQVGGYTF.

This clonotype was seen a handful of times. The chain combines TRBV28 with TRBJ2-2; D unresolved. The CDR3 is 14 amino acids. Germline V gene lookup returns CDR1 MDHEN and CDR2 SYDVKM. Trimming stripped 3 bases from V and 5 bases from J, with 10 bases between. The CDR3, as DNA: TGTGCCAGCAGTTTCTTCTCCAGAACCGGGGAGCTGTTTTTT. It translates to CASSFFSRTGELFF.

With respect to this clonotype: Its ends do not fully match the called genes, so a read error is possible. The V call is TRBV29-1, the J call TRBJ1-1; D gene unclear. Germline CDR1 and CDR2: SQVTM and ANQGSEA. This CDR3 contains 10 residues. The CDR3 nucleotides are TGCAGGGTTGTCCACACTGAAGCTTTCTTT. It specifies CRVVHTEAFF.